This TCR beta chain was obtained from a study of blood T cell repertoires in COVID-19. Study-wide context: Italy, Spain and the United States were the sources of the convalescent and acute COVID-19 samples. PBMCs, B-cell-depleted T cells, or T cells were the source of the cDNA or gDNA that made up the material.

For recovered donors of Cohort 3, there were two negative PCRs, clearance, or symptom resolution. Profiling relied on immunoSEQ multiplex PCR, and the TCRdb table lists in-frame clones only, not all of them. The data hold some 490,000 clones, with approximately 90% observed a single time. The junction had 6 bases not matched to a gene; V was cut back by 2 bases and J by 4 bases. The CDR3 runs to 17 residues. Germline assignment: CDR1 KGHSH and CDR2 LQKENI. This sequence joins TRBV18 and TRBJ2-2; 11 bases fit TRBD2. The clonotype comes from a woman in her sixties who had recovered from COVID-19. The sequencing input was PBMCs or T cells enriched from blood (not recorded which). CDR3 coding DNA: TGTGCCAGCTCACCATCTCTAGCGGGGGGACCCACCGGGGAGCTGTTTTTT. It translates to CASSPSLAGGPTGELFF.